A single sample gave rise to the 15 T cell receptor beta chains below, sequenced in a study of tumor and adjacent non-tumor tissue in lung cancer (dated by TCRdb to the late 2010s). RNA was isolated from bulk unsorted tissue, and RNA quality was assessed with a NanoDrop ND-1000 and an Agilent 2100. The protocol used for the library was multiplex PCR. Reads for this sample came from an Illumina HiSeq 2500. Following protocols modified from ARM-PCR, the researchers constructed TCRbeta libraries through three rounds of nested PCR with primers (Table S4). TCRdb redid the processing of the public reads, applying fastp at Q25 and MiXCR, and retained in-frame beta chains. Rows are combined by CDR3 protein, so each entry shows the most common genes and DNA. The sample contains 75,000 to 80,000 distinct CDR3 sequences, approximately 79% of them found a single time. The ten largest clones represent about an eighth of the sample.

The material sequenced was lung tumor tissue. These receptors were obtained from a woman aged 50 to 60 with non-small cell lung cancer.

This clonotype appeared once. Sequence at one end of the junction differs from germline and may be a read error. The V and J genes are TRBV6-1 and TRBJ2-5, with a possible D match to TRBD2 (5 bases). The CDR3 extends over 14 amino acids. Germline V gene sequence: CDR1 MNHNS, CDR2 SASEGT. The CDR3 DNA reads TGTGCCTGCAGTCTTCACGGGAACCAAGAGACCCAGTACTTC. Amino acids: CACSLHGNQETQYF.

This clonotype was detected only a few times. The V and J genes are TRBV4-1 and TRBJ2-1; TRBD2 is a possible D gene (6 bases). This CDR3 spans 17 amino acids. Deletions cut 0 bases from V and 8 bases from J, with 20 bases between. The germline gives CDR1 MGHRA, CDR2 YSYEKL. The CDR3 sequence: CASSQDRTNGRRDEQFF. CDR3 DNA: TGCGCCAGCAGCCAAGACCGGACTAACGGGAGAAGGGATGAGCAGTTCTTC.

Concerning this clonotype itself: This is likely a read error, given that the CDR3 carries no conserved phenylalanine or tryptophan at its end. The chain couples TRBV6-6 to TRBJ2-7, with 12 bases matching TRBD1. This CDR3 spans 15 amino acids. V lost 5 bases to trimming and J lost 4 bases; unmatched junction nucleotides: 6. Germline CDR1 MNHNY, CDR2 SVGAGI (reference sequence). CDR3 nucleotides: TGTGCCAGCAGTCAACCGGGACAGGGGGCTTACGAGCAGTACTTA. Translated, it gives CASSQPGQGAYEQYL.

Worth noting for this clonotype: The CDR3 end shows no conserved phenylalanine or tryptophan, and so a read error is likely. The V gene is TRBV11-2, the J gene TRBJ2-3; unclear D gene. Germline V CDR1 and CDR2: SGHAT, FQNNGV. This CDR3 has 13 residues. In DNA form, the CDR3 reads TGTGCGAGCAGCTTAGGTAGGGCAGATACGCAGTATTAT. It is translated as CASSLGRADTQYY.

This clonotype has a single count. A read error may account for a junction end that differs from germline. This rearrangement joins TRBV11-1 to TRBJ2-5, with D possibly being TRBD1 or TRBD2 (5 bases each). CDR1 is SGHAT and CDR2 is FQDESV in the germline V gene (reference sequence). The CDR3 runs 15 residues. As DNA, the CDR3 is TGTACCAGCAGCCCGGGACCAGCGGTTCAAGAGACCCAGAACTTC. Protein: CTSSPGPAVQETQNF. Drawing the rest from reference TRBV11-1 and TRBJ2-5, the complete variable domain is EAEVAQSPRYKITEKSQAVAFWCDPISGHATLYWYRQILGQGPELLVQFQDESVVDDSQLPKDRFSAERLKGVDSTLKIQPAELGDSAMYLCTSSPGPAVQETQNFGPGTRLLVL.

Worth noting for this clonotype: An end of the junction does not agree with germline; a read error may underlie this. J is TRBJ2-7 and V is TRBV20-1; 9 nucleotides match TRBD2. CDR1 is DFQATT, CDR2 SNEGSKA, per germline (reference sequence). The CDR3 spans 14 residues. The CDR3 protein is CSARTSVITYEQYF. DNA for the CDR3: TGCAGTGCTCGGACTAGCGTAATAACCTACGAGCAGTATTTC.

The V call is TRBV10-3, the J call TRBJ2-7, with 7 bases aligning to TRBD1. V shed 9 bases, J shed 3 bases, and the junction held 8 bases outside the gene matches. Germline assignment: CDR1 ENHRY and CDR2 SYGVKD. The CDR3 covers 13 residues. The CDR3 DNA reads TGTGCCATTTGCTCCGGGACAGACTACGAGCAGTACTTC. Translation: CAICSGTDYEQYF.

With regard to this clonotype: The conserved phenylalanine or tryptophan is not found at the CDR3 terminus, so this likely reflects a read error. V usage is TRBV11-2 and J usage is TRBJ2-5, with 8 bases that match TRBD2. The CDR3 runs 14 residues. V dropped 3 bases and J dropped 9; count of bases not matched to a gene: 9. The germline V gene has CDR1 SGHAT and CDR2 FQNNGV. The CDR3 DNA sequence: TGTGCCAGCAGCTTCGCGGGAGGCCCGGAGGCCCAGTACATC. Translation gives CASSFAGGPEAQYI.

Turning to this clonotype: One end of the junction does not line up with germline, which may come from a read error. The chain uses TRBV6-1 and TRBJ1-1, with 8 bases lining up with TRBD1. Germline CDR1 reads MNHNS; CDR2 reads SASEGT. The CDR3 consists of 13 residues. CDR3 amino acids: CASKDRDRTEALF. In DNA, the CDR3 is TGTGCCAGCAAGGACAGGGATCGCACTGAAGCTCTCTTT.

About this clonotype itself: A single base separates this from a much larger clone, so it may be a read error. The CDR3 coding sequence is TGTACCTGGAGTGTACAGGGAGGTTCTTCAATCTATGGCTACACCTTC. Protein product: CTWSVQGGSSIYGYTF. V usage is TRBV30 and J usage is TRBJ1-2; weak D call: TRBD1 (6 bases). Germline V gives CDR1 GTSNPN, CDR2 SVGIG (reference sequence). The CDR3 has 16 residues.

As to this clonotype: The junction departs from the called germline gene at one end, perhaps through a read error. The genes are TRBV11-2 and TRBJ2-7; unclear D gene. This CDR3 contains 15 residues. CDR1 SGHAT and CDR2 FQNNGV come from the germline V gene. Here the CDR3 reads CASSLSPTPSYEQHF. DNA of the CDR3: TGTGCCAGCAGTTTATCTCCGACTCCCTCCTACGAGCAGCACTTC.

Concerning this clonotype itself: At one end, the junction sequence differs from germline, possibly due to a read error. The chain links TRBV5-1 to TRBJ2-1, with TRBD2 identical over 10 bases. This CDR3 has 15 residues. Per the germline V gene, CDR1 is SGHRS and CDR2 is YFSETQ. CDR3 nucleotide sequence: TGCGCCAGCAGCCCTACTAGCGGGATGGGGAATGAACAGTTCTTC. Translation: CASSPTSGMGNEQFF.

To note about this clonotype: One junction end does not reproduce the germline sequence, and a read error may be involved. The chain carries TRBV4-3 and TRBJ1-1; D remains unclear. From germline, CDR1 is LGHNA and CDR2 YSLEER. The CDR3 consists of 16 residues. This CDR3 reads CASIQDLSVMNTEAFF. CDR3 sequence (DNA): TGCGCCAGCATCCAAGACCTTTCAGTCATGAACACTGAAGCTTTCTTT.

There are a few counts of this clonotype. J is TRBJ1-5 and V is TRBV20-1, with 8 bases lining up with TRBD1. V was pared by 1 base and J by 0 bases, with 8 bases of the junction left unmatched. Germline V gives CDR1 DFQATT, CDR2 SNEGSKA (reference sequence). CDR3 length: 17 amino acids. The CDR3 protein is CSARVPTGAGSNQPQHF. The CDR3 DNA reads as TGCAGTGCTAGAGTTCCGACAGGGGCGGGTAGCAATCAGCCCCAGCATTTT.

The J gene is TRBJ2-3, the V gene TRBV6-2 or TRBV6-3, with unresolved D. Trimming stripped 0 bases from V and 10 bases from J, with 11 bases between. CDR1 is MNHEY and CDR2 is SVGEGT in the germline V gene. CDR3 length: 13 residues. The DNA for the CDR3 is TGTGCCAGCAGTTACTCGGAGTGTTCGTCGCAGTATTTT. Residues: CASSYSECSSQYF.